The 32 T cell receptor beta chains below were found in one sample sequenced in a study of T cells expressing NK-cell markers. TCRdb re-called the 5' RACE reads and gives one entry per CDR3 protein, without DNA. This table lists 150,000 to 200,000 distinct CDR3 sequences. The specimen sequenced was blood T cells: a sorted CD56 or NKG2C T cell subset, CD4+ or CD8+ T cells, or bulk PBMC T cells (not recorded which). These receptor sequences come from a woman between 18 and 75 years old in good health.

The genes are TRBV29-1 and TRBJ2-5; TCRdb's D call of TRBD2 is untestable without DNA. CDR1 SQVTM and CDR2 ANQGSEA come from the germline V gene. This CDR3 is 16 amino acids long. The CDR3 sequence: CSVEGRGLADQETQYF.

CDR3 sequence reads: CASSLIFTDTQYF. J is TRBJ2-3 and V is TRBV5-5. The CDR3 loop spans 13 amino acids. Germline CDR1 reads SGHKS; CDR2 reads YYEKEE (reference sequence).

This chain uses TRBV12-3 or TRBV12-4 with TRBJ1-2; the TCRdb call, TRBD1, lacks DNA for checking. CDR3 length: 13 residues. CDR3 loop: CASSLAGGYGYTF.

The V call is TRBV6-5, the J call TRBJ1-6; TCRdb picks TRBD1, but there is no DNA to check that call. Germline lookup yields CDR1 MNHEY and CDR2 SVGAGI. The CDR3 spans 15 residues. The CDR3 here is CASSYSLQGDSPLHF.

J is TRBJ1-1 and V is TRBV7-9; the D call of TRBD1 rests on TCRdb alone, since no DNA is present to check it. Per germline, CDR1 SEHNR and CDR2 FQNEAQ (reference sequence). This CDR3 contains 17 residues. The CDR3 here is CASTQRTGQGANTEAFF.

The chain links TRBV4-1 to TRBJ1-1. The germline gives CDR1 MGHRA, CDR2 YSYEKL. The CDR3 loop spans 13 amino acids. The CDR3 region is CASSQEVFKEAFF.

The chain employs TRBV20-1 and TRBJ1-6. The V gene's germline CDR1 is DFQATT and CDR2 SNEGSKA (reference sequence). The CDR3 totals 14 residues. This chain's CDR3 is CSARRQSYNSPLHF.

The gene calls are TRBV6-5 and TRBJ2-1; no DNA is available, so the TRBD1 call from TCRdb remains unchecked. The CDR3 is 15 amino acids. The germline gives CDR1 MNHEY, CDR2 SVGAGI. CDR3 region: CASSYSGGAYNEQFF.

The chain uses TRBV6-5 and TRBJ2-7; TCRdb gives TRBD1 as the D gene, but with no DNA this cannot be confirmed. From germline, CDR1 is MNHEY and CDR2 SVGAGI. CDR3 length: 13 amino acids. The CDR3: CASSYTQGLEQYF.

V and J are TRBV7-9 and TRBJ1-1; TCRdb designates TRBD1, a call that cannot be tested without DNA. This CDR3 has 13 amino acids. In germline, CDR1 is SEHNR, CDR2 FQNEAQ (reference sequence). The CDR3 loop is CAGNRGGDFEAFF.

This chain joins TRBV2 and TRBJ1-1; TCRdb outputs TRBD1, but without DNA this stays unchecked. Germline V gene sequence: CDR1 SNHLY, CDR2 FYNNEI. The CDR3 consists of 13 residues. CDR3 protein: CATSLDLNTEAFF. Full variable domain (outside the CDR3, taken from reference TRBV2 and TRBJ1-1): EPEVTQTPSHQVTQMGQEVILRCVPISNHLYFYWYRQILGQKVEFLVSFYNNEISEKSEIFDDQFSVERPDGSNFTLKIRSTKLEDSAMYFCATSLDLNTEAFFGQGTRLTVV.

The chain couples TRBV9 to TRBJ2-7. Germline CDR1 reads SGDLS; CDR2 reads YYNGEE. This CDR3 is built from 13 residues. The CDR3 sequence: CASSASGAYEQYF.

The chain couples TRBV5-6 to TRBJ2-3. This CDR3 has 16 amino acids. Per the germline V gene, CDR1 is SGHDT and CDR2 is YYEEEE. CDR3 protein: CASSLVAATVTDTQYF.

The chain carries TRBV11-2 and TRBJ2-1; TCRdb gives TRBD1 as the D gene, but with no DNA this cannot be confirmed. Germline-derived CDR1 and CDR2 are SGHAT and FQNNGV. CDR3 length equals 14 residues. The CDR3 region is CASSRKGTTNEQFF.

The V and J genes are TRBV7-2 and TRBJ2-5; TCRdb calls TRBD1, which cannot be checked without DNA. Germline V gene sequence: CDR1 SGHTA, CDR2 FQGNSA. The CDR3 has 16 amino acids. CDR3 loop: CASSLYSAGRQETQYF. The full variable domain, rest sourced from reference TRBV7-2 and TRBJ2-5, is GAGVSQSPSNKVTEKGKDVELRCDPISGHTALYWYRQSLGQGLEFLIYFQGNSAPDKSGLPSDRFSAERTGGSVSTLTIQRTQQEDSAVYLCASSLYSAGRQETQYFGPGTRLLVL.

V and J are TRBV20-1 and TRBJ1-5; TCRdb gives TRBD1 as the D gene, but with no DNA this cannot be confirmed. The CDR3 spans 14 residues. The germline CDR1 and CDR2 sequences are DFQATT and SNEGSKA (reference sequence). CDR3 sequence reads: CSVEGAVGNQPQHF.

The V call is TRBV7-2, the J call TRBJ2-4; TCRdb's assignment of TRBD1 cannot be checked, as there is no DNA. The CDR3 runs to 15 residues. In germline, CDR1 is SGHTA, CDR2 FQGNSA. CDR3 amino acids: CASSSGGAAKNIQYF.

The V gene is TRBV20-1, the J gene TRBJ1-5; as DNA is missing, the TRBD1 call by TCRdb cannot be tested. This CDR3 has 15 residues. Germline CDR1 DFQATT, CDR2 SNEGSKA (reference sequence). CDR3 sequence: CSARSQGVSNQPQHF.

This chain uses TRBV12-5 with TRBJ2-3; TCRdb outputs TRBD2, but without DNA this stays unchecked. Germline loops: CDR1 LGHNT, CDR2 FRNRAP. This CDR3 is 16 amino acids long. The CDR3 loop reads CASGSETSGSTDTQYF.

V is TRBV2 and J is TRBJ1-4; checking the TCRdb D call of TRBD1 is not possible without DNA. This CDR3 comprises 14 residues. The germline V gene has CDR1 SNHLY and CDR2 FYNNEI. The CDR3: CASSESGAYEKLFF.

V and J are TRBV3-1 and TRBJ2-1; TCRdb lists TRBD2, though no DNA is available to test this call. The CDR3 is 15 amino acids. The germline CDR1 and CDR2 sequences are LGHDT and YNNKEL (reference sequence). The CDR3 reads CASSHAGTSYNEQFF.

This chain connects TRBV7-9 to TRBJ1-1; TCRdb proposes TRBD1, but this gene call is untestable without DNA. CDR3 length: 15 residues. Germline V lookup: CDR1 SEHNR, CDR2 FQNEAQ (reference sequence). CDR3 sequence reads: CASSLHTGPNTEAFF.

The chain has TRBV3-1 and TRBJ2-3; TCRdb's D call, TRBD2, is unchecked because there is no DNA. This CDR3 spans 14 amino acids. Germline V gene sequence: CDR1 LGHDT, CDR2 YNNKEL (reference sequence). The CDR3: CASKGSGGGDTQYF.

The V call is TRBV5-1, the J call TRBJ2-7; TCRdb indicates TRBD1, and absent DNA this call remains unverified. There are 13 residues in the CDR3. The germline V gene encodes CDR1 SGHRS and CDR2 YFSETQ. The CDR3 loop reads CASSLDRAYEQYF.

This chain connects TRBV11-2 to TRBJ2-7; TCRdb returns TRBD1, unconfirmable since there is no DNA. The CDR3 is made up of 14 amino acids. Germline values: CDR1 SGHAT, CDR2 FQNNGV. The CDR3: CASSPDQGKYEQYF.

The CDR3 loop reads CASRVGLAAYEQYF. The chain combines TRBV7-2 with TRBJ2-7; the D gene TCRdb calls, TRBD2, cannot be checked with no DNA. Germline V lookup: CDR1 SGHTA, CDR2 FQGNSA. The CDR3 runs to 14 residues.

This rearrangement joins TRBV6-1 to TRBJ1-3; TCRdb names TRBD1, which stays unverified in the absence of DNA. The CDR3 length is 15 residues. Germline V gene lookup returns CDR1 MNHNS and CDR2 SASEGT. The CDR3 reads CASTPQDRVGNTIYF.

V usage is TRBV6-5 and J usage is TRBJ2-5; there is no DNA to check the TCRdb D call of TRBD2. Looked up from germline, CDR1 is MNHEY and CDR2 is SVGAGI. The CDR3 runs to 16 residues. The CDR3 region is CASSYPTGASFETQYF.

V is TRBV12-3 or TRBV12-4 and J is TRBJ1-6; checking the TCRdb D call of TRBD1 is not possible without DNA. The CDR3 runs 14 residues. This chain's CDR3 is CASRPGQGPSPLHF.

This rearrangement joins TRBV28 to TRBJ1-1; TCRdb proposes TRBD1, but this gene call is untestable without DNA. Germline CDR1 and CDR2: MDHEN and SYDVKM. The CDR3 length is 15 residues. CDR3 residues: CASSLLIRGNTEAFF.

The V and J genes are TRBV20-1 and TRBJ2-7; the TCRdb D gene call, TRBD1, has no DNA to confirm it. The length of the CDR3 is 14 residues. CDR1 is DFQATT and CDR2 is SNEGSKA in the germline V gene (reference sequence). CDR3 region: CSAKSWERTYEQYF.

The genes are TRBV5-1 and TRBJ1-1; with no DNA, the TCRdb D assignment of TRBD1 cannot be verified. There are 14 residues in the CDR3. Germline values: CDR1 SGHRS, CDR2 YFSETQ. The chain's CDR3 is CASSSTGLATEAFF.